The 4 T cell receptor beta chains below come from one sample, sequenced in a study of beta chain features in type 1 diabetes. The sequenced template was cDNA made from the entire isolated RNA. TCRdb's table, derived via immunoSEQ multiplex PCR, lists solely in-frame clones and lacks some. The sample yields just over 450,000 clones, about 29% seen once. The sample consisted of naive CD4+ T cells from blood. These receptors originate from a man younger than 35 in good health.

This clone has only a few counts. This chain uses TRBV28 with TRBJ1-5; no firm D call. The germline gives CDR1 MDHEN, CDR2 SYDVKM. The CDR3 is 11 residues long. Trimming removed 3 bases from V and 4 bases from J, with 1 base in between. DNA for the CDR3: TGTGCCAGCAGTTTTAATCAGCCCCAGCATTTT. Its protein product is CASSFNQPQHF. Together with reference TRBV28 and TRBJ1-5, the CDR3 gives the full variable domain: DVKVTQSSRYLVKRTGEKVFLECVQDMDHENMFWYRQDPGLGLRLIYFSYDVKMKEKGDIPEGYSVSREKKERFSLILESASTNQTSMYLCASSFNQPQHFGDGTRLSIL.

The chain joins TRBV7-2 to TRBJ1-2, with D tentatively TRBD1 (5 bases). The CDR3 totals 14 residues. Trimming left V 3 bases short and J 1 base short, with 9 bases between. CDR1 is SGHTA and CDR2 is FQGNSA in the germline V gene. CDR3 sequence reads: CASSFRQRNYGYTF. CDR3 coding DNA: TGTGCCAGCAGCTTCCGACAGCGTAACTATGGCTACACCTTC.

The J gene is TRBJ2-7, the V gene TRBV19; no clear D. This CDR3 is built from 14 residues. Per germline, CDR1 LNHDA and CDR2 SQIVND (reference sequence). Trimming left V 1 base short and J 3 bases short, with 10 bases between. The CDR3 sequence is CASSIAVGNYEQYF. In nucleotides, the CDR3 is TGTGCCAGTAGTATAGCGGTGGGAAACTACGAGCAGTACTTC.

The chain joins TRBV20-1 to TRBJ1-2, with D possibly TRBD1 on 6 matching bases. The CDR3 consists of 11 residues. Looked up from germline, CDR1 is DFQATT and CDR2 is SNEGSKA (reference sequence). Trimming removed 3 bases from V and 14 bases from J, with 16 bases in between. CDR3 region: CSASRTGNGTF. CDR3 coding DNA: TGCAGTGCTAGTCGAACAGGGAATGGAACCTTC.